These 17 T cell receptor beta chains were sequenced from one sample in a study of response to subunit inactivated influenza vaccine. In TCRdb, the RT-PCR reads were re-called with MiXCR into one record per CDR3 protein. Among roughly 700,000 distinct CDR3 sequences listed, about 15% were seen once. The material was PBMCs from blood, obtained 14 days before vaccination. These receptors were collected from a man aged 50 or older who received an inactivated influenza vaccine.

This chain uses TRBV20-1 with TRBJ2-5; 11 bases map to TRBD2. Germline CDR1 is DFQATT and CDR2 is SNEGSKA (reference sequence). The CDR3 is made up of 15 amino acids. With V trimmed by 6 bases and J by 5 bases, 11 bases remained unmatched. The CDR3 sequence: CSAFVTSGSGETQYF. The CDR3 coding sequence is TGCAGTGCCTTCGTCACTAGCGGGAGTGGGGAGACCCAGTACTTC.

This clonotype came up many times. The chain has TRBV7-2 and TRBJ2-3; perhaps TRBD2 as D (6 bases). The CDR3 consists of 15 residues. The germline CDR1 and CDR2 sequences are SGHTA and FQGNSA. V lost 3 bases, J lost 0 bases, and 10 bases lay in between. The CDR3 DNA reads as TGTGCCAGCAGCTTGGTTGGGACTAGCACAGATACGCAGTATTTT. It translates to CASSLVGTSTDTQYF.

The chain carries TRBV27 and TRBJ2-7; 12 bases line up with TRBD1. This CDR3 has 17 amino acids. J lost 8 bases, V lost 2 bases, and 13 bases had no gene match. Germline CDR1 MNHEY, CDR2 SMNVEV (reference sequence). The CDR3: CASSLSLRDRGRGKQYF. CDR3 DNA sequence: TGTGCCAGCAGTTTAAGTCTCCGGGACAGGGGGCGTGGCAAGCAGTACTTC.

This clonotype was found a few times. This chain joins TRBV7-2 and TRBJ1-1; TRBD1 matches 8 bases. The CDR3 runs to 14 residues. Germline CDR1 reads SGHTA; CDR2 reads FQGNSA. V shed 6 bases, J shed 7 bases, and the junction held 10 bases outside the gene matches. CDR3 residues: CASRDRVRGLEAFF. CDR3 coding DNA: TGTGCCAGCAGGGACAGGGTGAGGGGGCTTGAAGCTTTCTTT. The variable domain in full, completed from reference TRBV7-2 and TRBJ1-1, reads GAGVSQSPSNKVTEKGKDVELRCDPISGHTALYWYRQSLGQGLEFLIYFQGNSAPDKSGLPSDRFSAERTGGSVSTLTIQRTQQEDSAVYLCASRDRVRGLEAFFGQGTRLTVV.

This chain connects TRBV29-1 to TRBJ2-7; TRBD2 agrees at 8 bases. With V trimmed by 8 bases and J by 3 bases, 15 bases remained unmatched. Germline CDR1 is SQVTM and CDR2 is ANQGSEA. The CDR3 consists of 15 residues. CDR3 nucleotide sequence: TGCAGCATACTCGGACTAGCCGGAGGGGGCTACGAGCAGTACTTC. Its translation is CSILGLAGGGYEQYF.

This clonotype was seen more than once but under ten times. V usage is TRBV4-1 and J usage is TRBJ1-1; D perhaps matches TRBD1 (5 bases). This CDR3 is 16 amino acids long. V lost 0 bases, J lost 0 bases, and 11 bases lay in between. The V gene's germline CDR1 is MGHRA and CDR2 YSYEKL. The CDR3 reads CASSQEGAMMNTEAFF. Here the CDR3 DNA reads TGCGCCAGCAGCCAAGAAGGGGCGATGATGAACACTGAAGCTTTCTTT.

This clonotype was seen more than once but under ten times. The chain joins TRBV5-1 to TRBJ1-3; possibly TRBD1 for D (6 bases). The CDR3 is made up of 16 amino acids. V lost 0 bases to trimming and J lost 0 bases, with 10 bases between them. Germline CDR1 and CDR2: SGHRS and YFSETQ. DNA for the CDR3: TGCGCCAGCAGCTTGGCCGGGACATCCTCTGGAAACACCATATATTTT. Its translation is CASSLAGTSSGNTIYF. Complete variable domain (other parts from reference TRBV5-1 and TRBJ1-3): KAGVTQTPRYLIKTRGQQVTLSCSPISGHRSVSWYQQTPGQGLQFLFEYFSETQRNKGNFPGRFSGRQFSNSRSEMNVSTLELGDSALYLCASSLAGTSSGNTIYFGEGSWLTVV.

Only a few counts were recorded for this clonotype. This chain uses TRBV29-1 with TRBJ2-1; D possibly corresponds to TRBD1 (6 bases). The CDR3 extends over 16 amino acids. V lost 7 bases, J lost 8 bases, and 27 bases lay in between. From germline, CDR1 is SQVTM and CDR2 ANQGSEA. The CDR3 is CSATPGQGQFYDEQFF. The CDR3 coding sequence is TGCAGCGCCACCCCAGGGCAGGGGCAATTCTATGATGAGCAGTTCTTC.

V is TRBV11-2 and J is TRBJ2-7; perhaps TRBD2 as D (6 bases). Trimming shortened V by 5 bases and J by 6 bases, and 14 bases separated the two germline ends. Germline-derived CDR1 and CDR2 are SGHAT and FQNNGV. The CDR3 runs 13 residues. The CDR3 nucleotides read TGTGCCAGCAGCCTTGCACAGACTAGCGAGCAGTACTTC. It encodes CASSLAQTSEQYF. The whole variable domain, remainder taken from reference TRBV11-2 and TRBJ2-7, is EAGVAQSPRYKIIEKRQSVAFWCNPISGHATLYWYQQILGQGPKLLIQFQNNGVVDDSQLPKDRFSAERLKGVDSTLKIQPAKLEDSAVYLCASSLAQTSEQYFGPGTRLTVT.

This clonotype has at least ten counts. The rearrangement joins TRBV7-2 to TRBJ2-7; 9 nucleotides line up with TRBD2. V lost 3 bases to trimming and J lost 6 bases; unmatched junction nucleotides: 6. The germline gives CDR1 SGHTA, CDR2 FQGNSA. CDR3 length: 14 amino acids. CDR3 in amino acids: CASSFIAGEGEQYF. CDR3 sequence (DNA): TGTGCCAGCAGCTTCATAGCGGGAGAGGGCGAGCAGTACTTC.

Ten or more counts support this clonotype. The CDR3 loop is CASSLTRRQGRKDTQYF. CDR3 coding DNA: TGTGCCAGCAGCTTAACCCGCAGGCAGGGGAGAAAAGATACGCAGTATTTT. This chain connects TRBV7-2 to TRBJ2-3; TRBD1 is a possible D gene (6 bases). This CDR3 comprises 17 residues. Between the trimmed V and J ends, which lost 2 bases and 5 bases, there was a span of 20 bases. Germline loops: CDR1 SGHTA, CDR2 FQGNSA.

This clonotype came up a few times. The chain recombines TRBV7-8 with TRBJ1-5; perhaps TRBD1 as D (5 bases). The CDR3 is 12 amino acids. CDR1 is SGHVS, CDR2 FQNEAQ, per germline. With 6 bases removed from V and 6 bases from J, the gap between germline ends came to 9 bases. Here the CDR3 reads CASSLQVQPQHF. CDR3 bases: TGTGCCAGCAGTCTACAGGTTCAGCCCCAGCATTTT. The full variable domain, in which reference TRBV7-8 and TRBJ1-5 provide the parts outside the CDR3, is GAGVSQSPRYKVAKRGQDVALRCDPISGHVSLFWYQQALGQGPEFLTYFQNEAQLDKSGLPSDRFFAERPEGSVSTLKIQRTQQEDSAVYLCASSLQVQPQHFGDGTRLSIL.

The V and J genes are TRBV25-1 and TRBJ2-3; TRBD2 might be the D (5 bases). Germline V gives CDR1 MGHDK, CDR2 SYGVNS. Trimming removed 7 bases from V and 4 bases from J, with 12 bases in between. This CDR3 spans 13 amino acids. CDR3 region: CASNFGSADTQYF. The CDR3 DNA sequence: TGTGCCAGCAACTTTGGGAGTGCAGATACGCAGTATTTT.

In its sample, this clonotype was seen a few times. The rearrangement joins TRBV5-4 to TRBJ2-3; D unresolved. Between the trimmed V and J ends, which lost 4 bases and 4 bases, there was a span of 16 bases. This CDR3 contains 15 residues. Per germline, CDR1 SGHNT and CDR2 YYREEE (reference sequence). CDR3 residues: CASSLLPPRPDTQYF. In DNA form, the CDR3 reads TGTGCCAGCAGCCTATTACCTCCCCGGCCAGATACGCAGTATTTT.

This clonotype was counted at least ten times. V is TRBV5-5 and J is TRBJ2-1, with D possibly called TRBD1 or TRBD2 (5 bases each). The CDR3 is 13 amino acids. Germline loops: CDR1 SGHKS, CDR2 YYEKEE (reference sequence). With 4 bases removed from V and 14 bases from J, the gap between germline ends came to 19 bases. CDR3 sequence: CASSPQYGGFEFF. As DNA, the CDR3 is TGTGCCAGCAGCCCGCAATATGGGGGTTTCGAGTTCTTC. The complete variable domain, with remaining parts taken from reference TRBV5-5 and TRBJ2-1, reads DAGVTQSPTHLIKTRGQQVTLRCSPISGHKSVSWYQQVLGQGPQFIFQYYEKEERGRGNFPDRFSARQFPNYSSELNVNALLLGDSALYLCASSPQYGGFEFFGPGTRLTVL.

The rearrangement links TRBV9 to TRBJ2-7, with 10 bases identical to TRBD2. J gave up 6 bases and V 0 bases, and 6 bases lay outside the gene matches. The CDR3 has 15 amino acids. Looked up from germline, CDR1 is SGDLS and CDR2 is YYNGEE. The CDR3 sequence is CASSVAASGSLEQYF. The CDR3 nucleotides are TGTGCCAGCAGCGTAGCGGCTAGCGGGAGTCTCGAGCAGTACTTC.

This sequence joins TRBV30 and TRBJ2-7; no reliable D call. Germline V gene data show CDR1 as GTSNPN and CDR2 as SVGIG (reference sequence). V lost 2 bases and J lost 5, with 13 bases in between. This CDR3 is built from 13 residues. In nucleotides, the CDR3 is TGTGCCTGGAGTAATGGAGTTAGCCACGAGCAGTACTTC. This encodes CAWSNGVSHEQYF.